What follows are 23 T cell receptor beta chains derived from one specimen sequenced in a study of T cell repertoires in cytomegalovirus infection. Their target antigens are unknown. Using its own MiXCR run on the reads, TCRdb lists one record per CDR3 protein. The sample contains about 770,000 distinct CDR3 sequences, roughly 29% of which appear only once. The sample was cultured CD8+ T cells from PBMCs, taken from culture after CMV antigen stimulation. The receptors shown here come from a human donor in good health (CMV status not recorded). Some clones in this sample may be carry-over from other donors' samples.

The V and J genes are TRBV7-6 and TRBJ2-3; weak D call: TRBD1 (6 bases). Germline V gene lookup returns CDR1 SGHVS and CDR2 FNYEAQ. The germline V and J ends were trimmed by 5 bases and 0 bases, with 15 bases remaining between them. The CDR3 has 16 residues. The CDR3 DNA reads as TGTGCCAGCAGCCCCGGGACAACCTCTAGCACAGATACGCAGTATTTT. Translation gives CASSPGTTSSTDTQYF.

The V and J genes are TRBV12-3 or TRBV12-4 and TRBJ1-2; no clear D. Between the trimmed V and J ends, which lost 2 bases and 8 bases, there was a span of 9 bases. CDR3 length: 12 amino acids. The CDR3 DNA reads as TGTGCCAGCAGTTTAACACTTTGGGGCTACACCTTC. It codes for CASSLTLWGYTF.

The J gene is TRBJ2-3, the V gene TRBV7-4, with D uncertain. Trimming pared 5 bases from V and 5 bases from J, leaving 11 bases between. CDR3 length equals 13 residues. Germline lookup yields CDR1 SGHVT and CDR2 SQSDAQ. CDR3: CASSPKSRDTQYF. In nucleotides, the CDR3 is TGTGCCAGCAGCCCAAAGAGTAGAGATACGCAGTATTTT.

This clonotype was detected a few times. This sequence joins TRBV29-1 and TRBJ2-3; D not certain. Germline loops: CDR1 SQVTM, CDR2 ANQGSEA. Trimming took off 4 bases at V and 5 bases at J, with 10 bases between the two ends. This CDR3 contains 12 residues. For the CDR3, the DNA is TGCAGCGTTGGTAGTCCGGGAGATACGCAGTATTTT. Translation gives CSVGSPGDTQYF.

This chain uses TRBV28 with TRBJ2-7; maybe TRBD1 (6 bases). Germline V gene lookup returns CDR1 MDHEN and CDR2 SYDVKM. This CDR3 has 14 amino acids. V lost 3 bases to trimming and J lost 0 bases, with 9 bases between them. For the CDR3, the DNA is TGTGCCAGCAGTTTGAGGGACAACTCCTACGAGCAGTACGTC. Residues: CASSLRDNSYEQYV.

The CDR3 loop is CATSRSGIRGDTEAFF. The CDR3 DNA reads as TGTGCCACCAGCAGATCTGGTATTAGGGGGGACACTGAAGCTTTCTTT. The chain uses TRBV15 and TRBJ1-1; tentative D call: TRBD1 (6 bases). This CDR3 contains 16 residues. Between the trimmed V and J ends, which lost 2 bases and 3 bases, there was a span of 16 bases. Germline values: CDR1 LNHNV, CDR2 YYDKDF (reference sequence).

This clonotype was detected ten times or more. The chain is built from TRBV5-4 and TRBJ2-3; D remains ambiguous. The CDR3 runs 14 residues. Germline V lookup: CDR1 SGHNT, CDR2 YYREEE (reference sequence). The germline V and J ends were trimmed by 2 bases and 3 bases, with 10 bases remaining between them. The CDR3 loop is CASSFRVETDTQYF. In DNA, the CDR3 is TGTGCCAGCAGCTTCCGGGTCGAAACAGATACGCAGTATTTT. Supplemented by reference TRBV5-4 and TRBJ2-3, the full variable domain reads ETGVTQSPTHLIKTRGQQVTLRCSSQSGHNTVSWYQQALGQGPQFIFQYYREEENGRGNFPPRFSGLQFPNYSSELNVNALELDDSALYLCASSFRVETDTQYFGPGTRLTVL.

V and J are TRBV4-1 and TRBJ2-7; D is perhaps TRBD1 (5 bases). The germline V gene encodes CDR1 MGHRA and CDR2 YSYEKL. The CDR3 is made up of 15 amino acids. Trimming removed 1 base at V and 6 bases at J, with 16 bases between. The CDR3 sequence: CASSQGHKGPREQYF. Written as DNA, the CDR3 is TGCGCCAGCAGCCAAGGCCACAAGGGGCCTCGCGAGCAGTACTTC.

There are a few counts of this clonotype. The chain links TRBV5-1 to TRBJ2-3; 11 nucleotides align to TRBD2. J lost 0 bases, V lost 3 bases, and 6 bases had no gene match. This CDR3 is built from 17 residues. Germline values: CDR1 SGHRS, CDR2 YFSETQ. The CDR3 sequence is CASSSLLAGESTDTQYF. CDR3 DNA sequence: TGCGCCAGCAGCTCGTTACTAGCGGGGGAGAGCACAGATACGCAGTATTTT.

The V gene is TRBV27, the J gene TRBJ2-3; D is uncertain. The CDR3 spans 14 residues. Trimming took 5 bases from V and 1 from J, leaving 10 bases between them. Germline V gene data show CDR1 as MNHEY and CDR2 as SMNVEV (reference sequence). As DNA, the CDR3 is TGTGCCAGCAGTACGGCGGCCCGCACAGATACGCAGTATTTT. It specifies CASSTAARTDTQYF.

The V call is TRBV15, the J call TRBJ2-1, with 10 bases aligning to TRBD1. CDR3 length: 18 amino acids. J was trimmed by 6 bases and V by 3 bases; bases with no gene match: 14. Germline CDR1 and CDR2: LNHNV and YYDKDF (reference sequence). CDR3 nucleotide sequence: TGTGCCACCAGCAGGCCTTTTATGGACAGGGGGAATGGCAATGAGCAGTTCTTC. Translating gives CATSRPFMDRGNGNEQFF.

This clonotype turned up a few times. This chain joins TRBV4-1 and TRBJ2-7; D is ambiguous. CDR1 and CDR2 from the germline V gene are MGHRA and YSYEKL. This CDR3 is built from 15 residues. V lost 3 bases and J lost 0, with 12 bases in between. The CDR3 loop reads CASSQRQRDSYEQYF. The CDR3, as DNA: TGCGCCAGCAGCCAGAGGCAGCGAGACTCCTACGAGCAGTACTTC.

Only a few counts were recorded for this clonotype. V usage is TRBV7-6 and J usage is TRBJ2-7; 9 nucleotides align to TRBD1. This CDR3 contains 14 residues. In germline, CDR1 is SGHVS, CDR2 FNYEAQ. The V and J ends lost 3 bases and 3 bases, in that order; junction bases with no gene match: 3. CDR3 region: CASSLMDRGYEQYV. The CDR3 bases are TGTGCCAGCAGCTTGATGGACAGGGGCTACGAGCAGTACGTC.

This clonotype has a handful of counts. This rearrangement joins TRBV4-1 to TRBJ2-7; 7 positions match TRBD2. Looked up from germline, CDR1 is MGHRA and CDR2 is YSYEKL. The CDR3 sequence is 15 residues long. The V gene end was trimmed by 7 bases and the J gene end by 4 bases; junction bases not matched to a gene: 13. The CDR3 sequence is CASKRTGTGRYEQYF. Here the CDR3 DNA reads TGCGCCAGCAAACGCACCGGGACCGGGAGGTACGAGCAGTACTTC.

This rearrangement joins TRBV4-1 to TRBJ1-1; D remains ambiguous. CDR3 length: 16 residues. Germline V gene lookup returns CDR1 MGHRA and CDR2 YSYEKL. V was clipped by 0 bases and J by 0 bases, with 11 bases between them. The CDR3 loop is CASSQDPGRMNTEAFF. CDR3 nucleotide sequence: TGCGCCAGCAGCCAAGACCCCGGCAGAATGAACACTGAAGCTTTCTTT.

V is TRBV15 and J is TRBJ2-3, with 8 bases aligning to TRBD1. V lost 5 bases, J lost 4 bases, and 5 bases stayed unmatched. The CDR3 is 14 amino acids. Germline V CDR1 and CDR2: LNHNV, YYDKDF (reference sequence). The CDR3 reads CATSSGQGPDTQYF. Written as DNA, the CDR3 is TGTGCCACCAGCTCTGGACAGGGCCCAGATACGCAGTATTTT.

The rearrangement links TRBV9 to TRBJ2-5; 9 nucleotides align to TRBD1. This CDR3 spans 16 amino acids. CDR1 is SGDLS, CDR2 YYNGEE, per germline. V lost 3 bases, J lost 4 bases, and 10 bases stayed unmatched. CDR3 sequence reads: CASSDPGQGSLETQYF. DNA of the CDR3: TGTGCCAGCAGCGATCCGGGACAGGGATCATTAGAGACCCAGTACTTC.

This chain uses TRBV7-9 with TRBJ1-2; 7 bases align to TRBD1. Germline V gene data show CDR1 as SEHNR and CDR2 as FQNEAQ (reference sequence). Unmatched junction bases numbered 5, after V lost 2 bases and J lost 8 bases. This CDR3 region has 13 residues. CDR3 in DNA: TGTGCCAGCAGCTTATCGAAGGGGGCCGGCTACACCTTC. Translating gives CASSLSKGAGYTF.

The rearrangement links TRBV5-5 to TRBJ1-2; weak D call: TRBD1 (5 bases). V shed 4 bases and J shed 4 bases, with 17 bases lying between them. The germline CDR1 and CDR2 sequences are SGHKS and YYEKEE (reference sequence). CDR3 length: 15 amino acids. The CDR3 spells CASSLFSGGGYGYTF. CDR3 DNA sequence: TGTGCCAGCAGCCTTTTTTCGGGCGGGGGCTATGGCTACACCTTC.

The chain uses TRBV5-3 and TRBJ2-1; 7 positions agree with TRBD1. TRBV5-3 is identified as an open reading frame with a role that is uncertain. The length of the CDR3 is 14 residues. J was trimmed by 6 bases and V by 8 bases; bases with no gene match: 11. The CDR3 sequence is CASTRDSGSNEQFF. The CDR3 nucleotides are TGTGCCAGCACCAGGGACAGCGGTTCCAATGAGCAGTTCTTC.

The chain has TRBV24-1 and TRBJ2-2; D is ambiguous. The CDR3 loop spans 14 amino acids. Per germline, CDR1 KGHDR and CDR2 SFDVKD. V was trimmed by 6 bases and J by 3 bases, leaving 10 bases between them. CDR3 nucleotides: TGTGCCACCAGTCTTCCTACCCACACCGGGGAGCTGTTTTTT. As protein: CATSLPTHTGELFF.

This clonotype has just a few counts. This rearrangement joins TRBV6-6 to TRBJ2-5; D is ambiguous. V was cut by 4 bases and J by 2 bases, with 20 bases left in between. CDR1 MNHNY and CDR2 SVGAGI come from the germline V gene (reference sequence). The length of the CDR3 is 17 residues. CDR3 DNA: TGTGCCAGCAGTTTTTCCCCGGGCAGAGTTACTCAAGAGACCCAGTACTTC. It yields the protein CASSFSPGRVTQETQYF.

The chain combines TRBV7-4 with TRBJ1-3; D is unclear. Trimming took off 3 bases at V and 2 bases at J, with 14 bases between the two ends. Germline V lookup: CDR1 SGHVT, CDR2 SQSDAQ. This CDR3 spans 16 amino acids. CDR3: CASSFYEQTTGNTIYF. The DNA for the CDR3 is TGTGCCAGCAGCTTTTATGAACAGACTACTGGAAACACCATATATTTT.